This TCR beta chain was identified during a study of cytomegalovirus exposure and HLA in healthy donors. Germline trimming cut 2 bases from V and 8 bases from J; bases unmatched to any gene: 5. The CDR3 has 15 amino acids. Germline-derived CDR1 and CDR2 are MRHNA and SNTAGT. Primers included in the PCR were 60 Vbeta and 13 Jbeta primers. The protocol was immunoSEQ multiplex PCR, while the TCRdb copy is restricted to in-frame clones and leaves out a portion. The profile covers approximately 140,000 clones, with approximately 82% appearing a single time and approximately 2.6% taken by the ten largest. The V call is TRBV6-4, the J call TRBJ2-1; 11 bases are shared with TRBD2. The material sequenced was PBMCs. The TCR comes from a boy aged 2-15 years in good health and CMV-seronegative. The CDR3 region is CASSDGLAGGHEQFF. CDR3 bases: TGTGCCAGCAGTGACGGCCTAGCGGGGGGCCATGAGCAGTTCTTC.